This passage covers 17 T cell receptor beta chains from one sample sequenced in a study of CD8 T cells in Susac syndrome. The authors reverse transcribed roughly 0.5 to 1 ug RNA with random hexamers. MiXCR, applied by TCRdb to the immunoSEQ multiplex PCR reads, yields one record per CDR3 protein. Altogether approximately 70,000 distinct CDR3 sequences are present, around 95% being singletons, with the ten largest covering 0.55% to 0.7%. The sample taken for sequencing was CD8+ T cells from PBMCs. These receptors were taken from a human donor with multiple sclerosis.

The DNA of the CDR3 is TGTGCCAGCAGAACGACGGGGGGCTCTGGGGCCAACGTCCTGACTTTC. It codes for CASRTTGGSGANVLTF. This sequence joins TRBV7-8 and TRBJ2-6; 7 bases are a match to TRBD2. CDR1 SGHVS and CDR2 FQNEAQ come from the germline V gene. After removal of 6 bases from V and 0 bases from J, the junction contained 5 bases not matched to a gene. The CDR3 extends over 16 amino acids.

CDR3 sequence: CASSESQGSTDTQYF. The CDR3 DNA is TGTGCCAGCAGTGAATCGCAGGGGTCAACAGATACGCAGTATTTT. The chain couples TRBV25-1 to TRBJ2-3; possible D gene TRBD1, 6 bases. V was shortened by 1 base and J by 3 bases, with 11 bases between the two germline ends. The CDR3 length is 15 residues. In germline, CDR1 is MGHDK, CDR2 SYGVNS.

The gene calls are TRBV9 and TRBJ2-3; D gene uncertain. The CDR3 totals 14 residues. V gave up 0 bases and J gave up 1 base, with 6 bases separating them. Germline CDR1 SGDLS, CDR2 YYNGEE. CDR3 nucleotides: TGTGCCAGCAGCGTAGGTCGGGGCACAGATACGCAGTATTTT. This codes for CASSVGRGTDTQYF.

In nucleotides, the CDR3 is TGTGCCAGCAGTTTAGCCCTCCCACATGAGCAGTTCTTC. This encodes CASSLALPHEQFF. The gene calls are TRBV27 and TRBJ2-1; D is uncertain. The ends were cut back, 2 bases at V and 8 bases at J, with 10 bases in the middle. Germline CDR1 MNHEY, CDR2 SMNVEV (reference sequence). CDR3 length equals 13 residues.

The gene calls are TRBV15 and TRBJ1-5, with 8 nucleotides matching TRBD1. V lost 5 bases to trimming and J lost 4 bases; unmatched junction nucleotides: 7. CDR1 is LNHNV and CDR2 is YYDKDF in the germline V gene (reference sequence). The CDR3 has 15 residues. CDR3: CATSSGTGGNQPQHF. The DNA of the CDR3 is TGTGCCACCAGCTCAGGTACAGGGGGGAATCAGCCCCAGCATTTT.

The CDR3 sequence is CAWSNSFGAPGELFF. The CDR3 region has the DNA TGTGCCTGGAGTAACAGTTTCGGGGCCCCCGGGGAGCTGTTTTTT. The chain couples TRBV30 to TRBJ2-2; D may match TRBD1 or TRBD2 (5 bases each). CDR3 length: 15 residues. CDR1 is GTSNPN and CDR2 is SVGIG in the germline V gene (reference sequence). With 2 bases removed from V and 6 bases from J, the gap between germline ends came to 16 bases.

The rearrangement joins TRBV4-1 to TRBJ1-1, with D hard to call. Between the trimmed V and J ends, which lost 0 bases and 11 bases, there was a span of 10 bases. The germline V gene encodes CDR1 MGHRA and CDR2 YSYEKL. The CDR3 loop spans 12 amino acids. The CDR3 reads CASSQDPREAFF. The CDR3 DNA reads as TGCGCCAGCAGCCAAGATCCCCGGGAGGCTTTCTTT.

This clonotype was recorded only once. The chain uses TRBV25-1 and TRBJ1-2, with unresolved D. In germline, CDR1 is MGHDK, CDR2 SYGVNS. The CDR3 is 16 residues long. Trimming removed 4 bases from V and 0 bases from J, with 15 bases in between. The CDR3 here is CASSGTYRGTNYGYTF. For the CDR3, the DNA is TGTGCCAGCAGTGGGACTTACAGAGGTACTAACTATGGCTACACCTTC.

V is TRBV29-1 and J is TRBJ2-7; TRBD1 matches at 8 bases. The CDR3 is 13 residues long. Per the germline V gene, CDR1 is SQVTM and CDR2 is ANQGSEA. V lost 6 bases, J lost 5 bases, and 9 bases stayed unmatched. The CDR3 nucleotides are TGCAGCGTAGTGACAGGGGAGGACAACGAGCAGTACTTC. Translating it yields CSVVTGEDNEQYF.

The chain uses TRBV18 and TRBJ1-5; no firm D call. The CDR3 length is 15 residues. The V gene lost 3 bases and the J gene lost 2 bases, with 11 bases spanning the gap. The germline V gene has CDR1 KGHSH and CDR2 LQKENI. The DNA of the CDR3 is TGTGCCAGCTCACCCGAAGGGAACGGCAATCAGCCCCAGCATTTT. Translation gives CASSPEGNGNQPQHF. Drawing the rest from reference TRBV18 and TRBJ1-5, the complete variable domain is NAGVMQNPRHLVRRRGQEARLRCSPMKGHSHVYWYRQLPEEGLKFMVYLQKENIIDESGMPKERFSAEFPKEGPSILRIQQVVRGDSAAYFCASSPEGNGNQPQHFGDGTRLSIL.

The gene calls are TRBV9 and TRBJ2-7; D is unclear. From germline, CDR1 is SGDLS and CDR2 YYNGEE. Trimming took off 0 bases at V and 0 bases at J, with 10 bases between the two ends. This CDR3 is 15 amino acids long. The CDR3, as DNA: TGTGCCAGCAGCGTAGCAGGAACAGCCTCCTACGAGCAGTACTTC. This encodes CASSVAGTASYEQYF. The full variable domain, in which reference TRBV9 and TRBJ2-7 provide the parts outside the CDR3, is DSGVTQTPKHLITATGQRVTLRCSPRSGDLSVYWYQQSLDQGLQFLIQYYNGEERAKGNILERFSAQQFPDLHSELNLSSLELGDSALYFCASSVAGTASYEQYFGPGTRLTVT.

The chain couples TRBV24-1 to TRBJ2-5, with TRBD2 matching over 11 bases. Looked up from germline, CDR1 is KGHDR and CDR2 is SFDVKD. The V gene end was trimmed by 4 bases and the J gene end by 1 base; junction bases not matched to a gene: 13. The CDR3 extends over 19 amino acids. CDR3 loop: CATSDITGTSGRTQETQYF. The CDR3 coding sequence is TGTGCCACCAGTGACATTACCGGGACTAGCGGAAGAACCCAAGAGACCCAGTACTTC.

The chain has TRBV6-6 and TRBJ1-2; weak D call: TRBD1 (5 bases). V was cut by 10 bases and J by 5 bases, with 14 bases left in between. From germline, CDR1 is MNHNY and CDR2 SVGAGI (reference sequence). There are 12 residues in the CDR3. CDR3 sequence: CAIGGSYYGYTF. DNA for the CDR3: TGTGCCATCGGGGGGAGCTATTATGGCTACACCTTC.

This chain links TRBV29-1 with TRBJ2-1; 8 bases line up with TRBD2. Germline V gene sequence: CDR1 SQVTM, CDR2 ANQGSEA. This CDR3 is 13 amino acids long. Trimming removed 3 bases from V and 2 bases from J; junction bases left unmatched: 0. The CDR3 DNA sequence: TGCAGCGTTGACGGGGGGGCCTACAATGAGCAGTTCTTC. This codes for CSVDGGAYNEQFF.

A note on this clonotype: One end of the junction fails to match germline, which may point to a read error. The rearrangement links TRBV2 to TRBJ2-1, with D uncertain. The CDR3 is 16 amino acids. Germline lookup yields CDR1 SNHLY and CDR2 FYNNEI. The chain's CDR3 is CASSGTGESSHNEQFF. The CDR3 DNA follows: TGTGCCAGCAGTGGAACGGGTGAGAGCTCCCACAATGAGCAGTTCTTC. Filled out from reference TRBV2 and TRBJ2-1, the complete variable domain reads EPEVTQTPSHQVTQMGQEVILRCVPISNHLYFYWYRQILGQKVEFLVSFYNNEISEKSEIFDDQFSVERPDGSNFTLKIRSTKLEDSAMYFCASSGTGESSHNEQFFGPGTRLTVL.

The chain uses TRBV29-1 and TRBJ2-5; D possibly corresponds to TRBD2 (5 bases). In germline, CDR1 is SQVTM, CDR2 ANQGSEA. This CDR3 is 12 amino acids long. V lost 3 bases and J 3 bases, leaving 8 bases between the germline ends. The CDR3 spells CSVEAREETQYF. CDR3 sequence (DNA): TGCAGCGTTGAGGCGCGGGAAGAGACCCAGTACTTC.

This sequence joins TRBV28 and TRBJ1-5; a weak D match, TRBD1 (5 bases). V lost 3 bases and J 3 bases, leaving 12 bases between the germline ends. Looked up from germline, CDR1 is MDHEN and CDR2 is SYDVKM. This CDR3 is built from 15 residues. The chain's CDR3 is CASSFQLTVNQPQHF. The DNA for the CDR3 is TGTGCCAGCAGTTTCCAACTGACAGTCAATCAGCCCCAGCATTTT.